These T cell receptor beta chains were read from a single sample in a study of blood T cell repertoires in COVID-19. Assay used: immunoSEQ multiplex PCR; TCRdb lists only in-frame clones, some missing. Of 150,000 to 200,000 clones in the sample, approximately 90% are singletons; the top ten hold 5% to 6.5%. Sequencing was done on a sample of peripheral blood. The receptors were gathered from a man aged 35-49 years with active or convalescent COVID-19. CDR3s include the opening cysteine and the closing phenylalanine or tryptophan. Fields, in order: V gene, J gene, clone size, D gene, CDR3 protein, CDR3 DNA. D genes are given only for firm matches. Clone size appears in some rows only: once, few, many, or a class for an expanded clone.

TRBV3-1/TRBV3-2	TRBJ2-7	-	-	CASSQDATGLEQYF	TGTGCCAGCAGCCAAGATGCTACAGGTCTCGAGCAGTACTTC
TRBV11-2	TRBJ2-7	-	TRBD2	CASSLDSYLAGVDTGQYF	TGTGCCAGCAGCTTAGACTCCTATTTAGCGGGAGTAGATACGGGGCAGTACTTC
TRBV19	TRBJ1-3	-	-	CASSHRGGASGNTIYF	TGTGCCAGTAGTCACCGGGGGGGCGCATCTGGAAACACCATATATTTT
TRBV15	TRBJ1-1	-	-	CATSREAGRNTEAFF	TGTGCCACCAGCAGAGAGGCAGGGCGGAACACTGAAGCTTTCTTT
TRBV5-4	TRBJ2-1	-	TRBD2	CASSLGLAGVENEQFF	TGTGCCAGCAGCTTGGGACTAGCGGGAGTAGAAAATGAGCAGTTCTTC
TRBV11-3	TRBJ2-3	-	TRBD2	CASSLGAAPSRGGYTQYF	TGTGCCAGCAGCTTAGGAGCCGCCCCCTCGCGGGGGGGGTATACGCAGTATTTT
TRBV7-3	TRBJ2-1	-	TRBD2	CASSPRGGNEQFF	TGTGCCAGCAGCCCACGGGGGGGCAATGAGCAGTTCTTC
TRBV6-2/TRBV6-3	TRBJ1-5	-	TRBD1	CASSYPGQAYSNQPQHF	TGTGCCAGCAGTTACCCTGGACAGGCATATAGCAATCAGCCCCAGCATTTT
TRBV6-5	TRBJ2-7	once	-	CASSPATVPAEQYF	TGTGCCAGCAGCCCGGCGACAGTCCCCGCCGAGCAGTACTTC
TRBV5-6	TRBJ2-1	-	-	CASSLKWQEQFF	TGTGCCAGCAGCTTGAAATGGCAGGAGCAGTTCTTC
TRBV28	TRBJ1-2	-	-	CASSFNGANYGYTF	TGTGCCAGCAGTTTCAACGGAGCTAACTATGGCTACACCTTC
TRBV19	TRBJ1-1	few	-	CASSEFRGTNTEAFF	TGTGCCAGTAGTGAGTTTCGGGGGACGAACACTGAAGCTTTCTTT
TRBV5-1	TRBJ2-7	-	-	CASSLGRSSYEQYF	TGCGCCAGCAGCTTGGGCCGCAGCTCCTACGAGCAGTACTTC
TRBV19	TRBJ2-6	-	-	CASSIRGGGANVLTF	TGTGCCAGTAGTATACGGGGTGGCGGGGCCAACGTCCTGACTTTC
TRBV28	TRBJ2-3	once	TRBD1	CASSFRDRGFTYSTDTQYF	TGTGCCAGCAGTTTCCGGGACAGGGGATTTACGTACAGCACAGATACGCAGTATTTT
TRBV29-1	TRBJ2-7	-	TRBD1	CSVKTGGSSLSSYEQYF	TGCAGCGTCAAGACAGGGGGTTCCTCCTTGAGCTCCTACGAGCAGTACTTC
TRBV9	TRBJ1-5	-	-	CASSAGGNQPQHF	TGTGCCAGCAGCGCCGGAGGCAATCAGCCCCAGCATTTT
TRBV6-4	TRBJ2-1	-	-	CASSGEKGAIEQFF	TGTGCCAGCAGTGGTGAAAAAGGAGCGATTGAGCAGTTCTTC
TRBV7-2	TRBJ1-5	few	TRBD1	CASSPTGDQPQHF	TGTGCCAGCAGCCCAACAGGGGATCAGCCCCAGCATTTT
TRBV5-1	TRBJ2-1	-	-	CASSLGQASYNEQFF	TGCGCCAGCAGCTTGGGCCAGGCGTCCTACAATGAGCAGTTCTTC
TRBV19	TRBJ2-7	-	TRBD1	CASSDRQGSEQYF	TGTGCCAGTAGTGACAGACAGGGCTCCGAGCAGTACTTC
TRBV6-2/TRBV6-3	TRBJ2-1	-	-	CASSYQYNEQFF	TGTGCCAGCAGTTACCAGTACAATGAGCAGTTCTTC
TRBV5-8	TRBJ1-6	few	-	CASSLLRVWSPLHF	TGTGCCAGCAGCTTGTTGAGGGTCTGGTCACCCCTCCACTTT
TRBV6-5	TRBJ2-3	-	TRBD2	CASSAAGGVSNTQYF	TGTGCCAGCAGCGCGGCGGGGGGGGTCTCGAATACGCAGTATTTT
TRBV28	TRBJ2-5	-	-	CASSLRQGRETQYF	TGTGCCAGCAGTTTACGTCAGGGTCGGGAGACCCAGTACTTC
TRBV10-3	TRBJ1-2	-	TRBD1	CAIRARPGQGADGYTF	TGTGCCATCAGGGCTCGACCGGGACAGGGAGCGGATGGCTACACCTTC
TRBV5-1	TRBJ2-5	-	-	CASSLQLQETQYF	TGCGCCAGCAGCTTACAGCTGCAAGAGACCCAGTACTTC
TRBV18	TRBJ2-1	-	TRBD1	CASSPTGTGPYNEQFF	TGTGCCAGCTCACCTACCGGGACAGGGCCCTACAATGAGCAGTTCTTC
TRBV28	TRBJ1-2	-	TRBD1	CASKEDRGYGYTF	TGTGCCAGCAAAGAGGACAGGGGATATGGCTACACCTTC
TRBV19	TRBJ2-7	-	TRBD1	CASSTGGLSYEQYF	TGTGCCAGTTCTACAGGGGGCCTCAGCTACGAGCAGTACTTC
TRBV29-1	TRBJ2-3	-	-	CSVATGDTQYF	TGCAGCGTTGCTACGGGAGATACGCAGTATTTT
TRBV19	TRBJ2-7	-	TRBD2	CASSSTSGILSEQYF	TGTGCCAGTAGTAGTACTAGCGGGATCTTATCCGAGCAGTACTTC
TRBV3-1/TRBV3-2	TRBJ2-2	-	-	CASSQDMRTAKQTNTGELFF	TGTGCCAGCAGCCAAGATATGCGGACAGCAAAACAGACGAACACCGGGGAGCTGTTTTTT
TRBV30	TRBJ1-2	-	-	CAWSRLLGYTF	TGTGCCTGGTCCCGTTTATTAGGCTACACCTTC
TRBV19	TRBJ1-6	few	TRBD1	CASSENRGWSPLHF	TGTGCCAGTAGTGAGAACAGGGGGTGGTCACCCCTCCACTTT
TRBV29-1	TRBJ1-2	-	TRBD1	CSAGQDYGYTF	TGCAGCGCCGGACAGGACTATGGCTACACCTTC
TRBV18	TRBJ1-2	-	-	CASSQAGEHGYTF	TGTGCCAGCTCACAGGCAGGGGAACATGGCTACACCTTC
TRBV12-5	TRBJ2-7	once	TRBD1	CASGLLGQGNAPYEQYF	TGTGCTAGTGGTTTGTTGGGACAGGGGAATGCCCCCTACGAGCAGTACTTC
TRBV6-5	TRBJ2-7	-	-	CASSYSAGPDEQYF	TGTGCCAGCAGTTACTCGGCGGGGCCGGACGAGCAGTACTTC
TRBV19	TRBJ1-1	-	TRBD1	CASSEGALEAFF	TGTGCCAGTAGTGAGGGGGCCCTTGAAGCTTTCTTT
TRBV19	TRBJ2-1	-	TRBD2	CASSGLAGSYNEQFF	TGTGCCAGTAGTGGACTAGCGGGATCTTACAATGAGCAGTTCTTC
TRBV19	TRBJ2-2	-	TRBD1	CASSILGQSTGELFF	TGTGCCAGTAGTATCCTGGGACAGAGCACCGGGGAGCTGTTTTTT
TRBV6-2/TRBV6-3	TRBJ1-2	-	TRBD1	CASSKQGAVDGYTF	TGTGCCAGCAGTAAACAGGGGGCGGTTGATGGCTACACCTTC
TRBV11-3	TRBJ2-2	-	-	CASSFKITVGELFF	TGTGCCAGCAGCTTTAAGATAACAGTCGGGGAGCTGTTTTTT
TRBV2	TRBJ2-7	-	-	CASSETTGGALSYEQYF	TGTGCCAGCAGTGAAACAACAGGGGGGGCCCTTTCCTACGAGCAGTACTTC
TRBV7-2	TRBJ2-7	-	-	CASSLVGGGGYEQYF	TGTGCCAGCAGCTTAGTGGGGGGAGGGGGCTACGAGCAGTACTTC
TRBV3-1/TRBV3-2	TRBJ2-7	-	TRBD2	CASSQLSGGGEQYF	TGTGCCAGCAGCCAATTGAGCGGGGGAGGCGAGCAGTACTTC
TRBV12-3/TRBV12-4	TRBJ1-1	few	-	CASSLGRDTEAFF	TGTGCCAGCAGTTTAGGTCGGGACACTGAAGCTTTCTTT
TRBV11-2	TRBJ1-4	-	TRBD1	CASSTPDRDPNEKLFF	TGTGCCAGCAGCACCCCCGACAGGGATCCTAATGAAAAACTGTTTTTT
TRBV28	TRBJ2-1	-	-	CASTSRRGSNNEQFF	TGTGCCAGCACCTCTCGCCGGGGATCGAACAATGAGCAGTTCTTC
TRBV6-4	TRBJ1-1	few	-	CASSVAGENTEAFF	TGTGCCAGCAGTGTCGCGGGGGAGAACACTGAAGCTTTCTTT
TRBV6-2/TRBV6-3	TRBJ2-4	-	-	CASSSGQTIAKNIQYF	TGTGCCAGCAGTTCGGGACAAACAATAGCCAAAAACATTCAGTACTTC
TRBV11-2	TRBJ2-3	-	-	CASSPRAPSGTDTQYF	TGTGCCAGCAGCCCAAGGGCGCCTAGCGGCACAGATACGCAGTATTTT
TRBV7-9	TRBJ1-1	-	-	CASSLNTVNTEAFF	TGTGCCAGCAGCCTTAATACAGTAAACACTGAAGCTTTCTTT
TRBV11-3	TRBJ2-1	-	-	CASSQTGTQNNEQFF	TGTGCCAGCAGCCAAACCGGGACACAGAACAATGAGCAGTTCTTC
TRBV2	TRBJ1-6	-	-	CASIWSVDSPLHF	TGTGCCAGCATTTGGTCGGTAGATTCACCCCTCCACTTT
TRBV27	TRBJ1-6	-	-	CASSLYQLNSPLHF	TGTGCCAGCAGTTTATATCAGTTGAATTCACCCCTCCACTTT